Below are 24 T cell receptor beta chains sequenced from a single sample in a study of somatic mutations in cytotoxic T cells in rheumatoid arthritis. The table came from immunoSEQ multiplex PCR; TCRdb's copy has only in-frame clones and leaves some out. Of around 15,000 clones listed, approximately 70% are singletons. Sequencing was done on a sample of CD8+ T cells sorted from blood. These receptors all come from an adult with rheumatoid arthritis.

Only a few counts were recorded for this clone. The V and J genes are TRBV5-1 and TRBJ2-7; 7 bases agree with TRBD1. This CDR3 spans 14 amino acids. The ends lost 3 bases at V and 2 bases at J; junction bases unmatched: 5. Germline V gene data show CDR1 as SGHRS and CDR2 as YFSETQ. The CDR3 DNA is TGCGCCAGCAGCTCCCGGGACAGTGCCTACGAGCAGTACTTC. This encodes CASSSRDSAYEQYF.

The chain is built from TRBV14 and TRBJ2-7; D not resolved. In germline, CDR1 is SGHDN, CDR2 FVKESK. Trimming cost V 1 base and J 3 bases, with 7 bases left between them. The CDR3 is made up of 13 amino acids. CDR3 DNA: TGTGCCAGCAGCCAAGGGACCCACTACGAGCAGTACTTC. It yields the protein CASSQGTHYEQYF.

The chain employs TRBV4-3 and TRBJ2-1, with D possibly called TRBD1 or TRBD2 (5 bases each). V was clipped by 3 bases and J by 1 base, with 19 bases between them. Germline V CDR1 and CDR2: LGHNA, YSLEER. The CDR3 extends over 18 amino acids. The CDR3 is CASSHENKGTVSYNEQFF. CDR3 in DNA: TGCGCCAGCAGCCATGAAAATAAGGGGACCGTTTCCTACAATGAGCAGTTCTTC.

DNA for the CDR3: TGTGCCAGTAGTATAGGAGTGGCAACCCCCAATGGCTACACCTTC. This codes for CASSIGVATPNGYTF. This chain links TRBV19 with TRBJ1-2, with D hard to call. The V and J ends lost 1 base and 6 bases respectively, with 15 bases between them. The germline V gene encodes CDR1 LNHDA and CDR2 SQIVND (reference sequence). The CDR3 consists of 15 residues.

V gene TRBV19 combines with J gene TRBJ1-1; D gene unclear. Germline-derived CDR1 and CDR2 are LNHDA and SQIVND (reference sequence). The CDR3 covers 12 residues. The V and J ends lost 6 bases and 0 bases respectively, with 5 bases between them. The CDR3 sequence: CASSNMNTEAFF. CDR3 in DNA: TGTGCCAGTAGCAATATGAACACTGAAGCTTTCTTT.

The chain employs TRBV15 and TRBJ2-1; TRBD1 might be the D (5 bases). Germline values: CDR1 LNHNV, CDR2 YYDKDF (reference sequence). This CDR3 spans 13 amino acids. The V and J ends lost 6 bases and 3 bases respectively, with 9 bases between them. The CDR3 sequence: CATSLDIYNEQFF. In DNA, the CDR3 is TGTGCCACCAGTCTGGACATCTACAATGAGCAGTTCTTC.

This sequence joins TRBV5-1 and TRBJ1-5, with unresolved D. Germline-derived CDR1 and CDR2 are SGHRS and YFSETQ. The V end lost 0 bases, the J end lost 4 bases, and 17 bases lay between the germline ends. This CDR3 region has 17 residues. The CDR3 here is CASSLAGPRFENQPQHF. DNA for the CDR3: TGCGCCAGCAGCTTGGCGGGCCCCCGCTTTGAGAATCAGCCCCAGCATTTT.

The chain links TRBV6-5 to TRBJ1-1; D uncertain. Trimming removed 0 bases from V and 1 base from J, with 3 bases in between. The germline V gene encodes CDR1 MNHEY and CDR2 SVGAGI. The CDR3 is 13 residues long. CDR3 sequence (DNA): TGTGCCAGCAGTTACTCCCAGAACACTGAAGCTTTCTTT. Its protein product is CASSYSQNTEAFF.

This sequence joins TRBV5-8 and TRBJ2-1, with 7 bases matching TRBD2. The ends lost 0 bases at V and 10 bases at J; junction bases unmatched: 7. Germline V lookup: CDR1 SGHTS, CDR2 YDEGEE. The CDR3 sequence is 14 residues long. The CDR3 here is CASSLVGGVDEQFF. In DNA, the CDR3 is TGTGCCAGCAGCTTGGTGGGAGGGGTAGACGAGCAGTTCTTC.

J is TRBJ2-7 and V is TRBV4-3; a possible D gene is TRBD1 (6 bases). The CDR3 has 14 residues. Deletions cut 1 base from V and 4 bases from J, with 11 bases between. The V gene's germline CDR1 is LGHNA and CDR2 YSLEER. As DNA, the CDR3 is TGCGCCAGCAGCCAAGGCAGGGGCAGGTACGAGCAGTACTTC. It is translated as CASSQGRGRYEQYF.

This chain connects TRBV6-5 to TRBJ2-7; 8 nucleotides agree with TRBD2. This CDR3 is 14 amino acids long. Losses at the gene ends were 0 bases for V and 5 bases for J; bases not matched to a gene: 3. The germline CDR1 and CDR2 sequences are MNHEY and SVGAGI. The CDR3 loop is CASSYSGGDNEQYF. As DNA, the CDR3 is TGTGCCAGCAGTTACTCCGGGGGGGACAACGAGCAGTACTTC.

The chain is built from TRBV6-1 and TRBJ2-2, with TRBD2 matching 9 bases. V dropped 0 bases and J dropped 2; count of bases not matched to a gene: 10. This CDR3 has 19 residues. Germline V gives CDR1 MNHNS, CDR2 SASEGT. The CDR3 spells CASSEAVLASGDNTGELFF. The CDR3 coding sequence is TGTGCCAGCAGTGAAGCGGTGTTGGCTAGCGGGGATAACACCGGGGAGCTGTTTTTT.

The V gene is TRBV9, the J gene TRBJ2-7, with 7 bases lining up with TRBD1. The germline gives CDR1 SGDLS, CDR2 YYNGEE. The CDR3 has 16 amino acids. V dropped 1 base and J dropped 5; count of bases not matched to a gene: 12. The CDR3 loop is CASSVTGEGRGHEQYF. CDR3 nucleotide sequence: TGTGCCAGCAGCGTAACAGGGGAAGGACGGGGACACGAGCAGTACTTC.

The chain couples TRBV14 to TRBJ2-2; 8 positions match TRBD2. Germline values: CDR1 SGHDN, CDR2 FVKESK. The CDR3 totals 16 residues. Trimming cost V 2 bases and J 4 bases; bases outside gene matches: 6. The CDR3 loop reads CASSQPGGPGTGELFF. CDR3 nucleotides: TGTGCCAGCAGCCAACCGGGGGGGCCGGGCACCGGGGAGCTGTTTTTT.

The chain is built from TRBV2 and TRBJ2-1; D may match TRBD1 or TRBD2 (5 bases each). CDR3 length: 16 amino acids. The germline gives CDR1 SNHLY, CDR2 FYNNEI. The V end was cut by 2 bases, the J end by 4 bases, with 15 bases between. CDR3 loop: CASSEFGARPYNEQFF. The CDR3 nucleotides read TGTGCCAGCAGTGAATTCGGGGCTCGGCCGTACAATGAGCAGTTCTTC.

The chain combines TRBV11-2 with TRBJ2-5; TRBD1 matches at 9 bases. Unmatched junction bases numbered 4, after V lost 2 bases and J lost 3 bases. Germline lookup yields CDR1 SGHAT and CDR2 FQNNGV. There are 15 residues in the CDR3. The chain's CDR3 is CASSLTRDREETQYF. For the CDR3, the DNA is TGTGCCAGCAGCTTAACCCGGGACAGGGAAGAGACCCAGTACTTC.

By share of the sample, this clone is medium-sized. The rearrangement uses TRBV7-8 and TRBJ1-4; 7 nucleotides line up with TRBD1. The CDR3 runs to 14 residues. Per germline, CDR1 SGHVS and CDR2 FQNEAQ. V was pared by 2 bases and J by 12 bases, with 9 bases of the junction left unmatched. The CDR3 protein is CASSLHTGEVELFF. CDR3 coding DNA: TGTGCCAGCAGCTTACACACAGGGGAAGTTGAACTGTTTTTT.

This chain connects TRBV19 to TRBJ1-1, with 8 bases identical to TRBD1. Losses at the gene ends were 4 bases for V and 2 bases for J; bases not matched to a gene: 6. Germline V gene sequence: CDR1 LNHDA, CDR2 SQIVND (reference sequence). CDR3 length: 15 residues. The CDR3 region has the DNA TGTGCCAGTAGTACAGGGCCAGGGGGCAACACTGAAGCTTTCTTT. Protein product: CASSTGPGGNTEAFF.

This clone was seen a single time. The rearrangement uses TRBV6-1 and TRBJ1-1; no clear D. The CDR3 sequence is 13 residues long. Per the germline V gene, CDR1 is MNHNS and CDR2 is SASEGT. Trimming took 3 bases from V and 2 from J, leaving 7 bases between them. The CDR3 here is CASSDSANTEAFF. In nucleotides, the CDR3 is TGTGCCAGCAGTGATTCTGCAAACACTGAAGCTTTCTTT.

The rearrangement joins TRBV27 to TRBJ1-2; D is possibly TRBD1 (6 bases). This CDR3 spans 14 amino acids. The V and J ends lost 2 bases and 4 bases respectively, with 11 bases between them. Germline loops: CDR1 MNHEY, CDR2 SMNVEV (reference sequence). The CDR3 loop is CASSLTGTSYGYTF. CDR3 DNA sequence: TGTGCCAGCAGTTTAACCGGGACATCCTATGGCTACACCTTC.

This rearrangement joins TRBV4-1 to TRBJ2-7; D unresolved. The CDR3 is made up of 14 amino acids. Germline values: CDR1 MGHRA, CDR2 YSYEKL. The V gene lost 1 base and the J gene lost 2 bases, with 9 bases spanning the gap. This CDR3 is CASSQGHTTYEQYF. CDR3 sequence (DNA): TGCGCCAGCAGCCAAGGACACACGACCTACGAGCAGTACTTC.

J is TRBJ2-7 and V is TRBV27; no reliable D call. Germline-derived CDR1 and CDR2 are MNHEY and SMNVEV (reference sequence). The CDR3 totals 11 residues. Trimming removed 4 bases from V and 2 bases from J, with 3 bases in between. The CDR3 DNA reads as TGTGCCAGCAGTTCAGCCTACGAGCAGTACTTC. Its protein is CASSSAYEQYF.

The chain is built from TRBV7-8 and TRBJ2-1; D not certain. Germline V CDR1 and CDR2: SGHVS, FQNEAQ. The CDR3 covers 14 residues. V was cut by 1 base and J by 8 bases, with 12 bases left in between. Here the CDR3 reads CASSLDGPIDEQFF. CDR3 nucleotides: TGTGCCAGCAGCTTAGACGGGCCCATCGATGAGCAGTTCTTC.

The chain is built from TRBV6-5 and TRBJ1-4; 8 positions agree with TRBD1. Germline V lookup: CDR1 MNHEY, CDR2 SVGAGI. The CDR3 is 15 amino acids. The J segment lost 1 base and the V segment lost 2 bases, leaving 0 bases of the junction unmatched. CDR3 sequence: CASSYGQGTNEKLFF. The CDR3 nucleotides are TGTGCCAGCAGTTACGGACAGGGAACTAATGAAAAACTGTTTTTT.